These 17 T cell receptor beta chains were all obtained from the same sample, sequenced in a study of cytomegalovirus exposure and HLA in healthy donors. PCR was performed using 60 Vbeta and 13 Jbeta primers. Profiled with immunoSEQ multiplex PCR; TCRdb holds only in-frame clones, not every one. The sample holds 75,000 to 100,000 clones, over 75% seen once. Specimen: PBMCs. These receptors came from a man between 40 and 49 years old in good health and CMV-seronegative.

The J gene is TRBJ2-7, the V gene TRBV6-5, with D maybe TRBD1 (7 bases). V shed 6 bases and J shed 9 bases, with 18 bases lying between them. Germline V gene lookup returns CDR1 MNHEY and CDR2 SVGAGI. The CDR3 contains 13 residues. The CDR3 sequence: CASSTGTQGGQYF. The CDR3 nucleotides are TGTGCCAGCAGCACCGGGACCCAGGGGGGGCAGTACTTC.

In DNA form, the CDR3 reads TGTGCCAGCGGGACTAGCGGGGGCTTCAATGAGCAGTTCTTC. It yields the protein CASGTSGGFNEQFF. This sequence joins TRBV27 and TRBJ2-1; 14 positions agree with TRBD2. The CDR3 consists of 14 residues. V was clipped by 8 bases and J by 6 bases; unmatched bases: 3. Per germline, CDR1 MNHEY and CDR2 SMNVEV (reference sequence).

The CDR3 spells CASSSGLAGSQYF. CDR3 DNA sequence: TGTGCCAGCAGCTCCGGACTAGCGGGTTCCCAGTACTTC. The chain employs TRBV9 and TRBJ2-7, with TRBD2 matching over 11 bases. J gave up 10 bases and V 4 bases, and 7 bases lay outside the gene matches. CDR3 length equals 13 residues. Germline V gene sequence: CDR1 SGDLS, CDR2 YYNGEE.

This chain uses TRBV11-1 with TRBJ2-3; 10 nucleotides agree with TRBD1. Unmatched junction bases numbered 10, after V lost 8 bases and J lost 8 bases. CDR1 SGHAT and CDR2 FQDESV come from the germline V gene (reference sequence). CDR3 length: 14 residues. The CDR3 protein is CASQKDRGIGTQYF. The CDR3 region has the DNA TGTGCCAGCCAAAAGGACAGGGGGATTGGTACGCAGTATTTT.

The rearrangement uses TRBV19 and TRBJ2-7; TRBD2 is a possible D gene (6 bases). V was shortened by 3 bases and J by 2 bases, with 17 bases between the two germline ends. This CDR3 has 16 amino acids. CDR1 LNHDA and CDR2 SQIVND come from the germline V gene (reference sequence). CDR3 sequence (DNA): TGTGCCAGTAGTATTGGAGGGACTTATCGGGCCTACGAGCAGTACTTC. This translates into CASSIGGTYRAYEQYF.

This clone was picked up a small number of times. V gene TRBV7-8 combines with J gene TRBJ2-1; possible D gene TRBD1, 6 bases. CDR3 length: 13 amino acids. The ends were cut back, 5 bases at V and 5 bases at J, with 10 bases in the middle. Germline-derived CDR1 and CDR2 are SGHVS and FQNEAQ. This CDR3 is CASSINRDNEQFF. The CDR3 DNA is TGTGCCAGCAGCATTAACAGGGACAATGAGCAGTTCTTC.

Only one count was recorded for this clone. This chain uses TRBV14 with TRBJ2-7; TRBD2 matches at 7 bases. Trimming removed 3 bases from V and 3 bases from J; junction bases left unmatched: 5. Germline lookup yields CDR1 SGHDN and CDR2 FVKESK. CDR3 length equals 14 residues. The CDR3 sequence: CASSHRAGIYEQYF. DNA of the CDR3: TGTGCCAGCAGCCACCGAGCGGGGATCTACGAGCAGTACTTC.

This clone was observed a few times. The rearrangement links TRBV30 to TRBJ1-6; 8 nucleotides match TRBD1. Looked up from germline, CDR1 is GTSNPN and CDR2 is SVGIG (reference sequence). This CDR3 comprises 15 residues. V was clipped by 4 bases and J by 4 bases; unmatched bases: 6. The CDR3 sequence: CAWNPDRVYNSPLHF. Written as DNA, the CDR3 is TGTGCCTGGAACCCGGACAGGGTGTATAATTCACCCCTCCACTTT. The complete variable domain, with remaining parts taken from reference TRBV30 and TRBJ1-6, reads SQTIHQWPATLVQPVGSPLSLECTVEGTSNPNLYWYRQAAGRGLQLLFYSVGIGQISSEVPQNLSASRPQDRQFILSSKKLLLSDSGFYLCAWNPDRVYNSPLHFGNGTRLTVT.

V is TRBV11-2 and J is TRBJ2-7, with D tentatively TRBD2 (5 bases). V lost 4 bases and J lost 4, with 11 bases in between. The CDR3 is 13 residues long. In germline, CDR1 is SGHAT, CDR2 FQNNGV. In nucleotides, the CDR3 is TGTGCCAGCAGCTCGCGGGTGCAATACGAGCAGTACTTC. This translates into CASSSRVQYEQYF.

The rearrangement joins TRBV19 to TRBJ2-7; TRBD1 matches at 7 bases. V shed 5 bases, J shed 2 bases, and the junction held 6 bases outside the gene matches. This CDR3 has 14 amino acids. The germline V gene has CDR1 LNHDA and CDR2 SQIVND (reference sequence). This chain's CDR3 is CASSLGQNTYEQYF. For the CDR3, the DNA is TGTGCCAGTAGTCTGGGACAGAACACCTACGAGCAGTACTTC.

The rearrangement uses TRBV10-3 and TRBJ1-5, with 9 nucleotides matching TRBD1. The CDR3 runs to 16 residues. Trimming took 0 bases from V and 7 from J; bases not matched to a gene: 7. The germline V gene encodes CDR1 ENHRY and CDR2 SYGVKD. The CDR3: CAISESITGGGQPQHF. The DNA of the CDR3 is TGTGCCATCAGTGAGTCGATCACAGGGGGCGGGCAGCCCCAGCATTTT.

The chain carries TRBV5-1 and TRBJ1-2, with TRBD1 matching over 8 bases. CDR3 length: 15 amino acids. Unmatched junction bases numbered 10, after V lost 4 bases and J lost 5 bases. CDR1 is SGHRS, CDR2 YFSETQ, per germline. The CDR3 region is CASSRQGQVDYGYTF. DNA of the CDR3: TGCGCCAGCAGCAGACAGGGGCAAGTAGATTATGGCTACACCTTC.

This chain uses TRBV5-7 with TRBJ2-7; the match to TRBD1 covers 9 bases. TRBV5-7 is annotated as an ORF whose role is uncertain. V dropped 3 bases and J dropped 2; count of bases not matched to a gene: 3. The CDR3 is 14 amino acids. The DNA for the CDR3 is TGTGCCAGCAGCTGGGGGACAGGGACCTACGAGCAGTACTTC. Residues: CASSWGTGTYEQYF.

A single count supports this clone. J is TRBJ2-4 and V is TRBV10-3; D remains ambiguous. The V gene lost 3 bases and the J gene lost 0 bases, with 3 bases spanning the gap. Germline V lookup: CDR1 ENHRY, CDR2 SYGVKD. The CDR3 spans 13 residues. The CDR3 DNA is TGTGCCATCAGTGACCTAGCCAAAAACATTCAGTACTTC. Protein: CAISDLAKNIQYF.

The CDR3 sequence: CSADSGGRSTDTQYF. The CDR3 region has the DNA TGCAGCGCCGACTCGGGGGGCCGTAGCACAGATACGCAGTATTTT. The chain employs TRBV29-1 and TRBJ2-3; possible D gene TRBD2, 7 bases. Germline V lookup: CDR1 SQVTM, CDR2 ANQGSEA. This CDR3 comprises 15 residues. V shed 7 bases and J shed 0 bases, with 17 bases lying between them.

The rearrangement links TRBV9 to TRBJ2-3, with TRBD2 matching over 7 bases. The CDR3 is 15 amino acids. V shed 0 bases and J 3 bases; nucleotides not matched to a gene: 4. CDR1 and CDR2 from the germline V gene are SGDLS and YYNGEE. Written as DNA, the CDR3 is TGTGCCAGCAGCGTAGCGGCGGGAGTGACAGATACGCAGTATTTT. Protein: CASSVAAGVTDTQYF. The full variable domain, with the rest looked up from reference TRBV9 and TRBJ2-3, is DSGVTQTPKHLITATGQRVTLRCSPRSGDLSVYWYQQSLDQGLQFLIQYYNGEERAKGNILERFSAQQFPDLHSELNLSSLELGDSALYFCASSVAAGVTDTQYFGPGTRLTVL.

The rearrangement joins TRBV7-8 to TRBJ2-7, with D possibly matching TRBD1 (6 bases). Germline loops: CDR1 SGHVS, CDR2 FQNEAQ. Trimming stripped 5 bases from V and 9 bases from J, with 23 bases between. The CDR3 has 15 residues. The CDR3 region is CASSIRDNGLRAQYF. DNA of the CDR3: TGTGCCAGCAGCATCCGGGACAACGGGTTACGAGCGCAGTACTTC.